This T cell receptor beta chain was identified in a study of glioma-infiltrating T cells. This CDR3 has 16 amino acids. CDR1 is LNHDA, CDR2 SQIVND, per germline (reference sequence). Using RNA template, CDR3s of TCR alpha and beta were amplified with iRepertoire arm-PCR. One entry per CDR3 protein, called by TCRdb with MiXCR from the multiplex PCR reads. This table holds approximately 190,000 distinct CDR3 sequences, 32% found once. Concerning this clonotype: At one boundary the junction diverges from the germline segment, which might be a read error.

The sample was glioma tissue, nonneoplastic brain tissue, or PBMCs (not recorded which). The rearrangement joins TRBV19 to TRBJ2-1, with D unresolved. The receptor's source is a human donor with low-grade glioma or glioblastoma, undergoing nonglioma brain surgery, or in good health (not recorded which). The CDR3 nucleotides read TGTGCCAGTAGTATAGGGCCCGATCCCTCCCACAATGAGCAGTTCTTC. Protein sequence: CASSIGPDPSHNEQFF.